The 12 T cell receptor beta chains in this list originate from one sample, sequenced in a study of T cell repertoires in cytomegalovirus infection. These receptors have no known antigen. In TCRdb, the reads were re-called with MiXCR into one record per CDR3 protein. The data contain fewer than 950,000 distinct CDR3 sequences, approximately 32% of them singletons. The sequenced sample was cultured CD8+ T cells from PBMCs, obtained from culture after CMV antigen stimulation. The receptors shown here come from a human donor in good health (CMV status not recorded). Some clones in this sample may be carry-over from other donors' samples.

The gene calls are TRBV2 and TRBJ1-5; D uncertain. CDR1 and CDR2 from the germline V gene are SNHLY and FYNNEI. Deletions cut 3 bases from V and 6 bases from J, with 21 bases between. This CDR3 has 17 amino acids. This CDR3 reads CASSDRNELGFFQPQHF. The CDR3, as DNA: TGTGCCAGCAGTGACAGAAATGAATTGGGTTTTTTTCAGCCCCAGCATTTT.

The chain uses TRBV28 and TRBJ2-6; 7 bases line up with TRBD1. Germline V gives CDR1 MDHEN, CDR2 SYDVKM. Losses at the gene ends were 5 bases for V and 1 base for J; bases not matched to a gene: 5. This CDR3 comprises 16 residues. The CDR3 loop is CASSPRQGSGANVLTF. The CDR3 bases are TGTGCCAGCAGTCCCAGACAGGGATCTGGGGCCAACGTCCTGACTTTC.

As regards this clonotype: One base away lies a much larger clone, so this may be a sequencing read error. The V call is TRBV13, the J call TRBJ1-5; D unclear. Germline V gene data show CDR1 as PRHDT and CDR2 as FYEKMQ (reference sequence). V gave up 0 bases and J gave up 0 bases, with 6 bases separating them. This CDR3 has 15 residues. The CDR3 DNA sequence: TGTGCCAGCAGCTTAGGGATATATAGCAATCAGCCCCAGCATTTT. As protein: CASSLGIYSNQPQHF.

This clonotype was seen a few times. The chain joins TRBV29-1 to TRBJ1-2, with unresolved D. Trimming left V 1 base short and J 4 bases short, with 7 bases between. The CDR3 extends over 12 amino acids. From germline, CDR1 is SQVTM and CDR2 ANQGSEA. CDR3 sequence reads: CSVEGRFYGYTF. In DNA, the CDR3 is TGCAGCGTTGAAGGCAGATTCTATGGCTACACCTTC.

The rearrangement joins TRBV27 to TRBJ1-5, with D maybe TRBD1 (5 bases). The V gene's germline CDR1 is MNHEY and CDR2 SMNVEV (reference sequence). The ends were cut back, 3 bases at V and 2 bases at J, with 11 bases in the middle. The CDR3 is made up of 15 amino acids. CDR3 amino acids: CASSFGGWGNQPQHF. CDR3 bases: TGTGCCAGCAGTTTCGGGGGTTGGGGCAATCAGCCCCAGCATTTT.

This chain uses TRBV6-8 with TRBJ2-7; D possibly uses TRBD1 or TRBD2 (5 bases each). The V end was cut by 3 bases, the J end by 5 bases, with 17 bases between. CDR3 length: 15 residues. In germline, CDR1 is MNHGY, CDR2 SAAAGT. The CDR3 nucleotides read TGTGCCAGCAGTTATGAGCTGGGGGTCAGCCACGAGCAGTACTTC. It yields the protein CASSYELGVSHEQYF.

The V gene is TRBV12-5, the J gene TRBJ2-6, with 8 bases that match TRBD1. This CDR3 contains 18 residues. Trimming at V came to 4 bases and at J to 0 bases, leaving 8 bases not matched to a gene. CDR1 and CDR2 (germline): LGHNT, FRNRAP. The CDR3 reads CASGSGQAPLSGANVLTF. The CDR3 DNA follows: TGTGCTAGTGGTTCGGGACAGGCCCCTCTCTCTGGGGCCAACGTCCTGACTTTC.

Ten or more counts support this clonotype. This chain links TRBV7-6 with TRBJ2-1; D gene uncertain. This CDR3 region has 15 residues. The V end was cut by 4 bases, the J end by 4 bases, with 14 bases between. In germline, CDR1 is SGHVS, CDR2 FNYEAQ. CDR3 region: CASSSLAVRYNEQFF. CDR3 nucleotides: TGTGCCAGCAGCTCACTTGCCGTGCGGTACAATGAGCAGTTCTTC.

V is TRBV5-4 and J is TRBJ1-6; D call uncertain. There are 15 residues in the CDR3. V lost 6 bases and J lost 0, with 10 bases in between. Germline-derived CDR1 and CDR2 are SGHNT and YYREEE (reference sequence). CDR3 region: CASTPGNSYNSPLHF. The CDR3 bases are TGTGCCAGCACCCCGGGCAACTCCTATAATTCACCCCTCCACTTT. The variable domain in full, with the rest retrieved from reference TRBV5-4 and TRBJ1-6, is ETGVTQSPTHLIKTRGQQVTLRCSSQSGHNTVSWYQQALGQGPQFIFQYYREEENGRGNFPPRFSGLQFPNYSSELNVNALELDDSALYLCASTPGNSYNSPLHFGNGTRLTVT.

This clonotype has just a few counts. The chain uses TRBV24-1 and TRBJ1-2, with a weak D call TRBD1 (5 bases). This CDR3 is built from 14 residues. V was pared by 2 bases and J by 2 bases, with 8 bases between. Germline V gene data show CDR1 as KGHDR and CDR2 as SFDVKD. CDR3 in DNA: TGTGCCACCAGTGATTCGGACAAGAACTATGGCTACACCTTC. Its protein product is CATSDSDKNYGYTF.

This chain connects TRBV28 to TRBJ1-1, with no clear D. Germline-derived CDR1 and CDR2 are MDHEN and SYDVKM. V was shortened by 7 bases and J by 3 bases, with 9 bases between the two germline ends. CDR3 size: 12 residues. CDR3 sequence: CASTDTYTEAFF. CDR3 nucleotide sequence: TGTGCCAGCACCGACACGTACACTGAAGCTTTCTTT.

This clonotype was recorded once. With a much larger clone just one base away, this may be a read error. In nucleotides, the CDR3 is TGTGCCAACAGCTTAGGGACTAGCGGGGCCTACAATGAGCAGTTCTTC. Its translation is CANSLGTSGAYNEQFF. V usage is TRBV7-6 and J usage is TRBJ2-1, with 13 bases aligning to TRBD2. Germline V gene lookup returns CDR1 SGHVS and CDR2 FNYEAQ. This CDR3 has 16 amino acids.